This T cell receptor beta chain originates from a study of CXCR3-negative and CXCR3-positive naive CD8 T cells. Germline lookup yields CDR1 SGHTA and CDR2 FQGNSA. CDR3 length: 17 amino acids. In preparing the TRB cDNA libraries, 5' RACE with UMI labels was used. Reprocessing the 5' RACE reads, TCRdb reports a single entry for every CDR3 protein and omits DNA. The listing records about 24,000 distinct CDR3 sequences. V usage is TRBV7-2 and J usage is TRBJ2-7; the TRBD1 assignment by TCRdb is unverifiable without DNA. The TCR comes from a human donor in good health. Some clones in this sample may be carry-over from other donors' samples. What was sequenced was naive CXCR3- CD8+ T cells from blood. Subset defined: CD45RO-CCR7+CD27+CD95- naive CD8+ T cells lacking CXCR3 (TNR3-). CDR3 sequence reads: CASSSNGGYYKPYEQYF.